This note documents a single TCR beta chain sequence. In the original workflow: Reference gene primer amplification gave nucleated cell count estimates. Profiling relied on immunoSEQ multiplex PCR, and the TCRdb table lists in-frame clones only, not all of them. V and J calls and clone size follow that table, whereas D and trimming were derived from the DNA. The data show about half a million clones, 70% to 90% seen once. This CDR3 comprises 14 residues. The ends were cut back, 1 base at V and 4 bases at J, with 8 bases in the middle. Per germline, CDR1 MNHEY and CDR2 SMNVEV (reference sequence). The record originates from a study of blood T cell repertoires in COVID-19. Study-level information: Sites in the United States, Italy and Spain provided acute and convalescent COVID-19 samples. Nucleic acid was either cDNA or gDNA, and it came from T cells, B-cell-depleted T cells, or PBMCs.

This clonotype was obtained from a human donor in a cohort sampled during active COVID-19. Sequenced input: peripheral blood. The rearrangement joins TRBV27 to TRBJ1-5; weak D call: TRBD1 (5 bases). The CDR3 loop reads CASSLFAGNQPQHF. CDR3 DNA sequence: TGTGCCAGCAGTTTATTCGCAGGGAATCAGCCCCAGCATTTT.